The T cell receptor beta chain described here comes from a study of T cells in Graves' hyperthyroidism and ophthalmopathy. Study-level results: Blood shared most expanded thyroid clonotypes above 0.001. Ophthalmopathy could be told apart from stable hyperthyroidism with a 13 V-J model.

CDR1 SQVTM and CDR2 ANQGSEA come from the germline V gene. The CDR3 totals 12 residues. V lost 7 bases to trimming and J lost 1 base, with 11 bases between them. RNA transcripts yielded amplified TCR beta CDR3 regions. The HTBI primer set drove a first-round RT-PCR of the TCR CDR3. TCRdb ran MiXCR on the multiplex PCR reads and lists one entry per CDR3 protein. The sample records 95,000 to 100,000 distinct CDR3 sequences, about 51% being singletons. This clonotype has a count of ten or more. No antigen is known for it. The chain joins TRBV29-1 to TRBJ2-7; the D gene is possibly TRBD1 (6 bases). The sequencing input was blood. The sequence was obtained from a woman aged 40-49 years with Graves' hyperthyroidism. This CDR3 reads CSGRDISYEQYF. DNA of the CDR3: TGCAGCGGCCGGGACATTTCCTACGAGCAGTACTTC.